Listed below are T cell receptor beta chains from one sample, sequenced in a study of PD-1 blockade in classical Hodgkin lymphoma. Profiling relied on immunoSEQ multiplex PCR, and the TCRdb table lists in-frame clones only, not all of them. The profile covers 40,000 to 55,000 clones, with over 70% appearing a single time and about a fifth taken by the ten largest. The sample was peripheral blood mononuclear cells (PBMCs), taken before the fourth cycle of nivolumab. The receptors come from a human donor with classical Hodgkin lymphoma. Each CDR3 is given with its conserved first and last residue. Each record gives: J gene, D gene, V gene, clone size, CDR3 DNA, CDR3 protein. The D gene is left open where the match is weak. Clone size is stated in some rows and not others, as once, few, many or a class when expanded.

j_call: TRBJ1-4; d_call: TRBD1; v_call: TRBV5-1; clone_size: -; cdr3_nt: TGCGCCAGCAGCTTACAGGGGTCTGAAAAACTGTTTTTT; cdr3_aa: CASSLQGSEKLFF
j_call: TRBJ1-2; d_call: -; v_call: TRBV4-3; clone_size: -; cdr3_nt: TGCGCCAGCAGCCAAGTCCCAGCTAGGGGCTATGGCTACACCTTC; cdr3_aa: CASSQVPARGYGYTF
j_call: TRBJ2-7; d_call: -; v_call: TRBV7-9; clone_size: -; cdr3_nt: TGTGCCAGCAGCTCTGCAGGGTCCAGGTACGAGCAGTACTTC; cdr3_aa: CASSSAGSRYEQYF
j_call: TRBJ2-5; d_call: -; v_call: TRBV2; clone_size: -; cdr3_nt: TGTGCCAGCAGTGTGGGGTCCTCACCCCAGTACTTC; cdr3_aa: CASSVGSSPQYF
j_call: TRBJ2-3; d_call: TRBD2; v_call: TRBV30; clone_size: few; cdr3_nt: TGTGCCTGGAGTGTAGATAGCGGGAGCACAGATACGCAGTATTTT; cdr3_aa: CAWSVDSGSTDTQYF
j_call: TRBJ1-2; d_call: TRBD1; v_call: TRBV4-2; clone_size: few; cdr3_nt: TGTGCCAGCAGCCAAGTCCCGGGACAGGGACCGCTCGATGGCTACACCTTC; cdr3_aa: CASSQVPGQGPLDGYTF
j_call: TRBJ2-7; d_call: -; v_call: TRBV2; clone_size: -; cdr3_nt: TGTGCCAGCAAAAGGGCAAATTCTTACGAGCAGTACTTC; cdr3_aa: CASKRANSYEQYF
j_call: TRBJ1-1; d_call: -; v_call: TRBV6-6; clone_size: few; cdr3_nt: TGTGCCAGCAGTTTGGGGGATAACACTGAAGCTTTCTTT; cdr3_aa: CASSLGDNTEAFF
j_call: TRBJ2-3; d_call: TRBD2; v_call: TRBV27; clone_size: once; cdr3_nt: TGTGCCAGCAGTTCCATAGCGGGAGGGGCCACAGATACGCAGTATTTT; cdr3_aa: CASSSIAGGATDTQYF
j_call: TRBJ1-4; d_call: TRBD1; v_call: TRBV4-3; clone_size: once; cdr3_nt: TGCGCCAGCAGCCAAGCTGGACAGGGGGCTGAAAAACTGTTTTTT; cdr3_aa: CASSQAGQGAEKLFF
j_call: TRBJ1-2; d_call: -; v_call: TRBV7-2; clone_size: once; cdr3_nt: TGTGCCAGCAGCCCAGCCGTCTCCAGCAACTATGGCTACACCTTC; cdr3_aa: CASSPAVSSNYGYTF
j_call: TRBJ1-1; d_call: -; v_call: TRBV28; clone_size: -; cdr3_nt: TGTGCCAGCAGGATAGGTGGCACTGAAGCTTTCTTT; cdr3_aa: CASRIGGTEAFF
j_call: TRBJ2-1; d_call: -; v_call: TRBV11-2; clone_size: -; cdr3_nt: TGTGCCAGCAGCTTAGTTCTAGGCGGCAATGAGCAGTTCTTC; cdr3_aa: CASSLVLGGNEQFF
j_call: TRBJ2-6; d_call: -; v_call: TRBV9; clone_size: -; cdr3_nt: TGTGCCAGCAGCGTAGCACGGTCTGGGGCCAACGTCCTGACTTTC; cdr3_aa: CASSVARSGANVLTF
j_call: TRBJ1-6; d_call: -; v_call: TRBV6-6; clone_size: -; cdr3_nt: TGTGCCAGCAGTTTACCCAGCACTAATTCACCCCTCCACTTT; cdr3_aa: CASSLPSTNSPLHF
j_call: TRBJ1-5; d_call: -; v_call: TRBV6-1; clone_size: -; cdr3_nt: TGTGCCAGCAGCGAAGCCCAGGGTGCGCCCCAGCATTTT; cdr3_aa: CASSEAQGAPQHF
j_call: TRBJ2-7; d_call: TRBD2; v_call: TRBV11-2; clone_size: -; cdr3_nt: TGTGCCAGCAGCTTAGGTGGAGCGGGAGATGCTTACGAGCAGTACTTC; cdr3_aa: CASSLGGAGDAYEQYF
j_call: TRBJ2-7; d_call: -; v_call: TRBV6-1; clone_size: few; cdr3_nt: TGTGCCAGCAGTAACCTCGCGCCATACGAGCAGTACTTC; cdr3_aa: CASSNLAPYEQYF
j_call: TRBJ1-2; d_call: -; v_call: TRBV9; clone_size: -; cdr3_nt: TGTGCCAGCAGCGTCGATACCGCTGGCTATGGCTACACCTTC; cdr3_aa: CASSVDTAGYGYTF
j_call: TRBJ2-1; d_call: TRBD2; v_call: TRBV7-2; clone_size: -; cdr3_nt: TGTGCCAGCAGCCCCAGTTTGGGCGGGGGGCACAATGAGCAGTTCTTC; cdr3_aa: CASSPSLGGGHNEQFF
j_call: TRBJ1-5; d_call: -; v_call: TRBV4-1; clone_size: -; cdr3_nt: TGCGCCAGCAGCCAAGATTCCGGGGGCTTGGGTCAGCCCCAGCATTTT; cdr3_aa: CASSQDSGGLGQPQHF
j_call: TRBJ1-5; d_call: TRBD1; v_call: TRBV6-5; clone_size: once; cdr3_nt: TGTGCCAGCAGTTATGGACAGGACCGTCAGCCCCAGCATTTT; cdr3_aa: CASSYGQDRQPQHF
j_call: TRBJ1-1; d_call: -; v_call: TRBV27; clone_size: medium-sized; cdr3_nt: TGTGCCAGCACAGAGTTGGGGGGGGGCGAAGCTTTCTTT; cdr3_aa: CASTELGGGEAFF
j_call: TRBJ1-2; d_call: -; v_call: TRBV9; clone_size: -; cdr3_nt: TGTGCCAGCAGCGTAGGCCATCAGGGCTATGGCTACACCTTC; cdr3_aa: CASSVGHQGYGYTF
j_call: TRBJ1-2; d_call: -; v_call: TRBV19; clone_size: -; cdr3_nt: TGTGCCAGTAGTATACGGGACGGCTATGGCTACACCTTC; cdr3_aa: CASSIRDGYGYTF
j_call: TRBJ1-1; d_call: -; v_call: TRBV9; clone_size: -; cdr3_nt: TGTGCCAGCAGCGTGACGGGGGGGACTGAAGCTTTCTTT; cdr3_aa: CASSVTGGTEAFF
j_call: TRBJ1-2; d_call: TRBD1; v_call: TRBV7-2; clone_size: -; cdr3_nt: TGTGCCAGCAGCTCAAGTCCCGGGACAGGGATCGGTGGCTACACCTTC; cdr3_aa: CASSSSPGTGIGGYTF
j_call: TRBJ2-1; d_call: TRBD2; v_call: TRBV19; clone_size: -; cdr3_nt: TGTGCCAGTAGTGCCTTTACTAGCGGCCTCTCCTACAATGAGCAGTTCTTC; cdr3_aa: CASSAFTSGLSYNEQFF
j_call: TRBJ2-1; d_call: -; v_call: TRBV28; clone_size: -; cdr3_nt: TGTGCCAGCAGCGGTGACAGATATTACAATGAGCAGTTCTTC; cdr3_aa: CASSGDRYYNEQFF
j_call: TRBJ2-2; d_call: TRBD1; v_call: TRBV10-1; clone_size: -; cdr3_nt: TGCGCCAGCGCAGGACAGGGGGCAAACGGGGAGCTGTTTTTT; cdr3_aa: CASAGQGANGELFF
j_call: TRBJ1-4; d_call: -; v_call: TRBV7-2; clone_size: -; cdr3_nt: TGTGCCAGCAGCTCCCAGCGTGCAACTAATGAAAAACTGTTTTTT; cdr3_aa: CASSSQRATNEKLFF
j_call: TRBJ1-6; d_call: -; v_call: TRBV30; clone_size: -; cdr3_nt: TGTGCCTGGAGTCCTACCTATAATTCACCCCTCCACTTT; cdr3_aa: CAWSPTYNSPLHF
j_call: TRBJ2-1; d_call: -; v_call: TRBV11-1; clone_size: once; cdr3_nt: TGTGCCAGCAGCTTACAGCTGATCGGTGCCAGCTCCTACAATGAGCAGTTCTTC; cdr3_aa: CASSLQLIGASSYNEQFF
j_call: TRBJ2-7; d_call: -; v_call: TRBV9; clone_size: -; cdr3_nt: TGTGCCAGCAGCGTAGACGCAGCTTCCTACGAGCAGTACTTC; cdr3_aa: CASSVDAASYEQYF
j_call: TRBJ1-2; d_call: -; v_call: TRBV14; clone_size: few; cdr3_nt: TGTGCCAGCAGCCCTAGATGGGGTTTCGATGGCTACACCTTC; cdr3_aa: CASSPRWGFDGYTF
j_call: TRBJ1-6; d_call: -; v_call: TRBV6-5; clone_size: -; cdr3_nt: TGTGCCAGCAGTTACTCCGGACCGCCGGCACCCCTCCACTTT; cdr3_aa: CASSYSGPPAPLHF
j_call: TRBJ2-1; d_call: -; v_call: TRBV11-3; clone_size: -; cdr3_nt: TGTGCCAGCAGCTTAGTCACGGGGCCAAGCTCCTACAATGAGCAGTTCTTC; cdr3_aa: CASSLVTGPSSYNEQFF
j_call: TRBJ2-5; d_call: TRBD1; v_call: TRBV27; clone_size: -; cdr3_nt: TGTGCCAGCAGTTTATTGGGCGGGACAGGGGACTGGAAGACCCAGTACTTC; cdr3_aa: CASSLLGGTGDWKTQYF
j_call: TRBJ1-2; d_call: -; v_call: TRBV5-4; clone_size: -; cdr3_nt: TGTGCCAGCAGTCTTGACTTAGGGTCCTACTATGGCTACACCTTC; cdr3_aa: CASSLDLGSYYGYTF
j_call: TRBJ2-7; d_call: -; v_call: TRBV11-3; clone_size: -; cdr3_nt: TGTGCCAGCAGCGCAGAGCATCGGACAGTTCAGTACTTC; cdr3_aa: CASSAEHRTVQYF